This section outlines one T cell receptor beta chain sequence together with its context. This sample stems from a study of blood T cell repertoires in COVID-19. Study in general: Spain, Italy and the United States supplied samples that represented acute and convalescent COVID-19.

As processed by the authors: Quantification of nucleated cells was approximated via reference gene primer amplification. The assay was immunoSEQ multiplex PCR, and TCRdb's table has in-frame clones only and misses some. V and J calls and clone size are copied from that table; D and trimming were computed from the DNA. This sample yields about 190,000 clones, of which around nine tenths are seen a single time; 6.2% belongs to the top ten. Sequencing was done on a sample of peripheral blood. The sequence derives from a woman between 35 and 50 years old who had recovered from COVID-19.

The CDR3 region is CASSPIQGDSYEQYF. CDR3 nucleotide sequence: TGTGCCAGCAGCCCGATACAGGGGGACTCCTACGAGCAGTACTTC. The genes are TRBV7-9 and TRBJ2-7; 8 bases are a match to TRBD1. V lost 5 bases and J lost 0; bases outside the gene matches: 6. CDR1 is SEHNR and CDR2 is FQNEAQ in the germline V gene (reference sequence). The CDR3 consists of 15 residues.